This section outlines one T cell receptor (beta chain) sequence together with its context. This clone was seen just once. It has no known antigen specificity. The input lacks base qualities; no much larger clone sits a single base away. These data belong to a study of PD-1 blockade in mismatch repair-deficient tumors listed by TCRdb under 2017. Regarding the research as a whole: Between September 2013 and late 2016, the trial enrolled approximately 86 consecutive patients with some twelve types of mismatch repair-deficient cancer, all of whom had received prior treatment and were progressing. Deep sequencing of TCR CDR3 regions was used to track tumor-associated T cell clones in peripheral blood of patients responding to PD-1 blockade.

Mismatch repair deficiency was established in every enrolled patient by polymerase chain reaction or immunohistochemistry. TCR sequencing was performed for a few patients who responded to pembrolizumab therapy. In the phase II trial, pembrolizumab PD-1 blockade was tested prospectively in advanced mismatch repair-deficient cancers, no matter which tissue of origin the cancers came from. Serial peripheral blood T cell samples were collected before and at multiple times after starting PD-1 blockade. The timing of each blood sample was reported as weeks after the first dose of pembrolizumab. The investigation overall reported the following: Rapid expansion after pembrolizumab followed by contraction, generally before radiologic responses, was shown by tumor-resident clones, which were often undetectable in blood before treatment.

Libraries came from the immunoSEQ multiplex PCR assay. In its TCRdb copy, this immuneACCESS table keeps in-frame sequences only and misses some clones. Where compared with another copy, unresolved V genes explain less than half of these, and the others have no known cause. Counted in this sample were some 120,000 clones; about three quarters of them appeared once. The biggest ten clones account for 4% to 6% of the sample. V is pared back by 4 bases and J by 1 base, with 7 bases lying between the germline termini. Measured from the cysteine to the phenylalanine, the CDR3 is 13 residues long. CDR3 DNA is the only sequence kept; it has 39 bases, read in frame from the first base. The germline V gene (reference sequence) gives CDR1 as WNHNN and CDR2 as SYGVQD.

The sequencing here drew on peripheral blood, taken more than 58 weeks after starting pembrolizumab. The receptor was isolated from an adult with mismatch repair-deficient cancer. In this chain, TRBV10-1 is recombined with TRBJ1-1, with the D gene uncertain. The CDR3 reads CASSAKPNTEAFF. In nucleotide form, the sequence is TGCGCCAGCAGTGCAAAGCCGAACACTGAAGCTTTCTTT.